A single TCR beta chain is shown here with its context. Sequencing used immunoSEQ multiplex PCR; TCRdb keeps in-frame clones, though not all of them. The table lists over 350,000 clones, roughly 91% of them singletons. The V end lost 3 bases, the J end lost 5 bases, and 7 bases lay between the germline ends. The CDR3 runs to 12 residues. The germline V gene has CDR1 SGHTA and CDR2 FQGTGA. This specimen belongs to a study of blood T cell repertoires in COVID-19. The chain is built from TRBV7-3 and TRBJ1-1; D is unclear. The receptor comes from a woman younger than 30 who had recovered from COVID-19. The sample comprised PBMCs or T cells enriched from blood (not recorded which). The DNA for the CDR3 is TGTGCCAGCAGCTTGGCCGGGACTGAAGCTTTCTTT. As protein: CASSLAGTEAFF.